Listed here are 16 T cell receptor beta chains from one sample, sequenced in a study of cytomegalovirus exposure and HLA in healthy donors. PCR involved 60 Vbeta and 13 Jbeta primers. Repertoires were generated with immunoSEQ multiplex PCR, while TCRdb's copy carries only in-frame clones and drops some. Altogether about 270,000 clones are present, 72% being singletons, with the ten largest covering about 2.1%. The sequenced sample was PBMCs. The source of these receptors is a female donor in good health and CMV-seronegative.

This clone was found a few times. The chain couples TRBV7-9 to TRBJ1-1; D gene uncertain. V lost 8 bases and J 0 bases, leaving 13 bases between the germline ends. The CDR3 is 14 amino acids. The germline gives CDR1 SEHNR, CDR2 FQNEAQ (reference sequence). CDR3 protein: CASAIGGLNTEAFF. The DNA for the CDR3 is TGTGCCAGCGCTATAGGAGGTTTGAACACTGAAGCTTTCTTT.

The rearrangement uses TRBV11-2 and TRBJ2-5; 9 bases line up with TRBD2. The end of the DNA fits TRBJ2-7 better, so the J call may be wrong. The CDR3 consists of 15 residues. Germline V CDR1 and CDR2: SGHAT, FQNNGV. CDR3 in amino acids: CASSLLREGTYEQYF. The CDR3 bases are TGTGCCAGCAGCTTACTGCGGGAGGGGACCTACGAGCAGTACTTC.

This sequence joins TRBV29-1 and TRBJ2-5; 7 bases agree with TRBD1. V was clipped by 6 bases and J by 5 bases; unmatched bases: 9. Germline V gene data show CDR1 as SQVTM and CDR2 as ANQGSEA. The CDR3 has 13 residues. The CDR3 DNA reads TGCAGCGTAATTTCGACAGGGCCGGAGACCCAGTACTTC. Translated, it gives CSVISTGPETQYF.

The chain combines TRBV5-4 with TRBJ1-1; 7 bases line up with TRBD1. V shed 4 bases and J 5 bases; nucleotides not matched to a gene: 11. The V gene's germline CDR1 is SGHNT and CDR2 YYREEE (reference sequence). The CDR3 consists of 15 residues. Written as DNA, the CDR3 is TGTGCCAGCAGCCAGACCACAGGGGTGGGGACTGAAGCTTTCTTT. This sequence encodes CASSQTTGVGTEAFF.

The V and J genes are TRBV6-6 and TRBJ2-7; D is perhaps TRBD1 (6 bases). CDR3 length equals 14 residues. V was trimmed by 3 bases and J by 3 bases, leaving 12 bases between them. CDR1 is MNHNY and CDR2 is SVGAGI in the germline V gene (reference sequence). The CDR3 loop is CASSYAQGLYEQYF. The DNA for the CDR3 is TGTGCCAGCAGTTATGCCCAGGGGCTCTACGAGCAGTACTTC.

The chain carries TRBV27 and TRBJ2-3; 9 positions agree with TRBD2. The V gene end was trimmed by 10 bases and the J gene end by 2 bases; junction bases not matched to a gene: 7. In germline, CDR1 is MNHEY, CDR2 SMNVEV (reference sequence). The length of the CDR3 is 14 residues. The CDR3 region is CATSVAGATDTQYF. DNA for the CDR3: TGTGCCACCTCGGTAGCGGGAGCCACAGATACGCAGTATTTT.

This chain uses TRBV10-3 with TRBJ2-1; 12 nucleotides line up with TRBD2. CDR1 is ENHRY and CDR2 is SYGVKD in the germline V gene. The junction had 7 bases not matched to a gene; V was cut back by 5 bases and J by 8 bases. The CDR3 has 15 amino acids. The CDR3 DNA is TGTGCCATCAGTATGACTAGCGGGAGCAGGTATGAGCAGTTCTTC. Its protein product is CAISMTSGSRYEQFF.

The count of this clone is one. One junction end does not reproduce the germline sequence, and a read error may be involved. The rearrangement uses TRBV7-9 and TRBJ2-6, with 8 bases matching TRBD1. CDR1 and CDR2 (germline): SEHNR, FQNEAQ (reference sequence). The CDR3 spans 18 residues. The CDR3 nucleotides read TGTTCCAGCAGCTCCCTGGGCAGGGGGCTGTCTGGGGCCAACGTCCTGACTTTC. Encoded protein: CSSSSLGRGLSGANVLTF.

The chain combines TRBV5-1 with TRBJ2-1; 11 positions agree with TRBD2. The length of the CDR3 is 15 residues. Germline V gene sequence: CDR1 SGHRS, CDR2 YFSETQ. Trimming removed 2 bases from V and 7 bases from J; junction bases left unmatched: 5. The chain's CDR3 is CASSLSLAGVNEQFF. Written as DNA, the CDR3 is TGCGCCAGCAGCTTATCACTAGCGGGAGTGAATGAGCAGTTCTTC.

This clone was seen a single time. V is TRBV7-6 and J is TRBJ1-5; 9 bases line up with TRBD1. Per the germline V gene, CDR1 is SGHVS and CDR2 is FNYEAQ. The J segment lost 2 bases and the V segment lost 4 bases, leaving 12 bases of the junction unmatched. CDR3 length equals 18 residues. DNA of the CDR3: TGTGCCAGCAGCTCGGCAATAGGGACAGGGAGGGGCAATCAGCCCCAGCATTTT. This codes for CASSSAIGTGRGNQPQHF.

The J gene is TRBJ2-1, the V gene TRBV5-6, with a tentative D call TRBD1 (5 bases). Germline CDR1 reads SGHDT; CDR2 reads YYEEEE. The CDR3 is 14 residues long. Trimming shortened V by 8 bases and J by 5 bases, and 17 bases separated the two germline ends. The chain's CDR3 is CASCLGARNNEQFF. The CDR3 DNA reads as TGTGCCAGTTGCCTAGGGGCTAGAAACAATGAGCAGTTCTTC.

The V and J genes are TRBV6-1 and TRBJ2-1, with D tentatively TRBD1 (5 bases). V was clipped by 3 bases and J by 10 bases, with 19 bases between them. This CDR3 has 15 amino acids. Germline V gene sequence: CDR1 MNHNS, CDR2 SASEGT. The CDR3, as DNA: TGTGCCAGCAGTGAGTTTCAGGGTGGCTCTCGGGAGCAGTTCTTC. Its protein is CASSEFQGGSREQFF.

The chain has TRBV7-3 and TRBJ2-3; 10 bases align to TRBD1. Per germline, CDR1 SGHTA and CDR2 FQGTGA. The length of the CDR3 is 16 residues. The junction had 11 bases not matched to a gene; V was cut back by 5 bases and J by 6 bases. CDR3 nucleotides: TGTGCCAGCAGCAAAGCCGGGACAGGGGTTTATGATACGCAGTATTTT. It translates to CASSKAGTGVYDTQYF.

The genes are TRBV28 and TRBJ2-1; D gene ambiguous. The CDR3 covers 17 residues. The germline V and J ends were trimmed by 7 bases and 3 bases, with 22 bases remaining between them. CDR1 and CDR2 (germline): MDHEN, SYDVKM. Here the CDR3 reads CASTPVKIAMGYNEQFF. The CDR3 region has the DNA TGTGCCAGCACCCCCGTAAAAATAGCTATGGGCTACAATGAGCAGTTCTTC.

V and J are TRBV11-2 and TRBJ1-4, with D unclear. The CDR3 extends over 13 amino acids. Germline CDR1 reads SGHAT; CDR2 reads FQNNGV. With 1 base removed from V and 8 bases from J, the gap between germline ends came to 8 bases. CDR3 amino acids: CASSLGGYEKLFF. CDR3 nucleotides: TGTGCCAGCAGCTTAGGAGGTTACGAAAAACTGTTTTTT.

V and J are TRBV19 and TRBJ2-7, with D tentatively TRBD1 (5 bases). Germline-derived CDR1 and CDR2 are LNHDA and SQIVND (reference sequence). Trimming cost V 4 bases and J 5 bases, with 15 bases left between them. The CDR3 totals 14 residues. CDR3 sequence: CASSTWGRLDEQYF. Written as DNA, the CDR3 is TGTGCCAGTAGTACCTGGGGCAGGCTCGACGAGCAGTACTTC.